This is a list of T cell receptor beta chains from one sample in a study of CD8 T cells in Susac syndrome. TCRdb passed the immunoSEQ multiplex PCR reads through MiXCR, listing each CDR3 protein once. The table shows approximately 110,000 distinct CDR3 sequences, with over 85% occurring only once. The sample consisted of CD8+ T cells from PBMCs. These receptor sequences come from a human donor with multiple sclerosis. Each CDR3 is given with its conserved first and last residue. The order of the fields is clone size, J gene, D gene, V gene, CDR3 DNA, CDR3 protein. A D gene is named only where the DNA matches it firmly. Only some rows state a clone size, as once, few, many or a class for expanded clones.

size: medium-sized
J: TRBJ2-2
D: TRBD2
V: TRBV4-1
DNA: TGCGCCAGCAGCCAAACGGGGGGGCTGAAGAACACCGGGGAGCTGTTTTTT
CDR3: CASSQTGGLKNTGELFF

size: once
J: TRBJ2-5
D: TRBD1
V: TRBV6-6
DNA: TGTGCCACCTGCCCCGGGACAGCACTTCAAGAGACCCAGTACTTC
CDR3: CATCPGTALQETQYF

size: -
J: TRBJ1-2
D: -
V: TRBV28
DNA: TGTGCCAGCAGTCACAGGGCCTATGGCTACACCTTC
CDR3: CASSHRAYGYTF

size: few
J: TRBJ2-5
D: TRBD1
V: TRBV18
DNA: TGTGCCAGCTCACCTCGGGACAGCCAAGAGACCCAGTACTTC
CDR3: CASSPRDSQETQYF

size: -
J: TRBJ2-5
D: -
V: TRBV20-1
DNA: TGCAGTGCCAGCCAGGGAGAGACCCAGTACTTC
CDR3: CSASQGETQYF

size: once
J: TRBJ2-7
D: TRBD1
V: TRBV20-1
DNA: TGCAGTGCTAGAGATAGAGTGACAGGGGTTTGGGGCTCCTACGAGCAGTACTTC
CDR3: CSARDRVTGVWGSYEQYF

size: -
J: TRBJ2-1
D: -
V: TRBV20-1
DNA: TGCAGTGCTAGAGATACTGGTTGGTCGTTCTTC
CDR3: CSARDTGWSFF

size: -
J: TRBJ2-2
D: TRBD1
V: TRBV7-2
DNA: TGTGCCAGCAGCCGGACAGGGTTCGGGAGGGAGCTGTTTTTT
CDR3: CASSRTGFGRELFF

size: -
J: TRBJ1-1
D: -
V: TRBV27
DNA: TGTGCCAGCAGTTTAGGGGGCCCCACGACTGAAGCTTTCTTT
CDR3: CASSLGGPTTEAFF

size: -
J: TRBJ2-1
D: TRBD1
V: TRBV5-4
DNA: TGTGCCAGCAGCACCGGACAGGGACTGTACAATGAGCAGTTCTTC
CDR3: CASSTGQGLYNEQFF